Below, 28 T cell receptor beta chains from the same sample are listed, as sequenced in a study of T cell repertoires in aging, cancer and after chemotherapy. TCR beta rearrangements were amplified from peripheral blood genomic DNA. Rearranged V-D-J TRB sequences were amplified with a mixed TRB-A/B primer pool. TCRdb re-called the multiplex PCR reads through MiXCR, storing one row per CDR3 protein. This table has thousands of distinct CDR3 sequences, 20% to 30% appearing once. Source material: blood. All receptors come from a human donor with a solid tumor.

This clonotype is medium-sized by share. The chain employs TRBV10-3 and TRBJ1-4; the D is unclear. V was shortened by 7 bases and J by 7 bases, with 16 bases between the two germline ends. The germline V gene encodes CDR1 ENHRY and CDR2 SYGVKD. This CDR3 has 14 residues. CDR3 loop: CAINVGGLGEKLFF. CDR3 in DNA: TGTGCCATCAATGTAGGAGGACTAGGTGAAAAACTGTTTTTT.

This clonotype counts as large. The V gene is TRBV30, the J gene TRBJ2-1, with 11 bases identical to TRBD2. This CDR3 is built from 14 residues. The J segment lost 8 bases and the V segment lost 3 bases, leaving 6 bases of the junction unmatched. Germline CDR1 and CDR2: GTSNPN and SVGIG (reference sequence). DNA for the CDR3: TGTGCCTGGAGCCGGGGACTAGCGGCGCATGAGCAGTTCTTC. Translation gives CAWSRGLAAHEQFF. The variable domain in full, with the rest retrieved from reference TRBV30 and TRBJ2-1, is SQTIHQWPATLVQPVGSPLSLECTVEGTSNPNLYWYRQAAGRGLQLLFYSVGIGQISSEVPQNLSASRPQDRQFILSSKKLLLSDSGFYLCAWSRGLAAHEQFFGPGTRLTVL.

The rearrangement uses TRBV27 and TRBJ2-1; D might be TRBD2 (6 bases). The germline V and J ends were trimmed by 3 bases and 3 bases, with 12 bases remaining between them. Looked up from germline, CDR1 is MNHEY and CDR2 is SMNVEV (reference sequence). The CDR3 totals 15 residues. Here the CDR3 reads CASSFGGGVYNEQFF. The CDR3 nucleotides are TGTGCCAGCAGTTTCGGGGGAGGCGTCTACAATGAGCAGTTCTTC.

By share of the sample, this clonotype is medium-sized. The chain couples TRBV27 to TRBJ1-1; D is undetermined. Deletions cut 2 bases from V and 5 bases from J, with 9 bases between. Germline CDR1 MNHEY, CDR2 SMNVEV (reference sequence). This CDR3 has 13 amino acids. CDR3 residues: CASSLDRATEAFF. DNA of the CDR3: TGTGCCAGCAGTTTAGATCGGGCGACTGAAGCTTTCTTT.

This clonotype is medium-sized (0.01 to 0.1%) by share. This CDR3 reads CASKGLAGLTGELFF. The CDR3, as DNA: TGTGCCAGCAAGGGGCTAGCGGGACTCACCGGGGAGCTGTTTTTT. V and J are TRBV27 and TRBJ2-2; 9 positions agree with TRBD2. The V gene end was trimmed by 7 bases and the J gene end by 4 bases; junction bases not matched to a gene: 7. Looked up from germline, CDR1 is MNHEY and CDR2 is SMNVEV (reference sequence). The CDR3 length is 15 residues.

This clonotype occurred a few times. The CDR3 coding sequence is TGCGCCAGCAGCTTGGTTCTACAGGGAAACTATGGCTACACCTTC. Its translation is CASSLVLQGNYGYTF. The chain employs TRBV5-1 and TRBJ1-2, with D perhaps matching TRBD1 (6 bases). Germline loops: CDR1 SGHRS, CDR2 YFSETQ. V shed 0 bases and J shed 2 bases, with 11 bases lying between them. The CDR3 runs 15 residues.

By frequency in the sample, this clonotype is medium-sized. The V and J genes are TRBV5-6 and TRBJ2-5; D is unresolved. With 0 bases removed from V and 4 bases from J, the gap between germline ends came to 13 bases. The CDR3 is 15 amino acids. Germline lookup yields CDR1 SGHDT and CDR2 YYEEEE. This chain's CDR3 is CASSLAGPGLETQYF. CDR3 coding DNA: TGTGCCAGCAGCTTGGCCGGTCCGGGCTTAGAGACCCAGTACTTC.

Relative to its sample, this clonotype is medium-sized. This sequence joins TRBV12-3 or TRBV12-4 and TRBJ2-7; TRBD1 is a possible D gene (5 bases). V lost 2 bases and J 3 bases, leaving 11 bases between the germline ends. This CDR3 region has 14 residues. DNA of the CDR3: TGTGCCAGCAGTTTAATGCAGGGCCACTACGAGCAGTACTTC. Its protein is CASSLMQGHYEQYF.

The gene calls are TRBV2 and TRBJ2-3; 8 positions agree with TRBD1. V trimming: 6 bases; J trimming: 3 bases; junction bases outside the gene matches: 2. CDR3 size: 13 residues. Germline V gene sequence: CDR1 SNHLY, CDR2 FYNNEI. CDR3 DNA: TGTGCCAGCAGAGGGGACAGGACAGATACGCAGTATTTT. Residues: CASRGDRTDTQYF. Full variable domain (missing parts from reference TRBV2 and TRBJ2-3): EPEVTQTPSHQVTQMGQEVILRCVPISNHLYFYWYRQILGQKVEFLVSFYNNEISEKSEIFDDQFSVERPDGSNFTLKIRSTKLEDSAMYFCASRGDRTDTQYFGPGTRLTVL.

This clonotype was observed a few times. The V and J genes are TRBV12-3 or TRBV12-4 and TRBJ2-1, with D perhaps TRBD1 (6 bases). Trimming stripped 6 bases from V and 7 bases from J, with 16 bases between. This CDR3 contains 14 residues. CDR3 protein: CASSRQVLTNEQFF. The CDR3 DNA is TGTGCCAGCAGCCGACAGGTCCTAACGAATGAGCAGTTCTTC.

This clonotype has more than one count but fewer than ten. The chain has TRBV5-1 and TRBJ1-4; 11 bases line up with TRBD1. CDR1 SGHRS and CDR2 YFSETQ come from the germline V gene. This CDR3 spans 16 amino acids. V was pared by 7 bases and J by 8 bases, with 13 bases of the junction left unmatched. The CDR3 DNA follows: TGCGCCAGCCGCAACTCCCCGGGACAGGGGGACGAAAAACTGTTTTTT. It encodes CASRNSPGQGDEKLFF.

The chain recombines TRBV5-1 with TRBJ2-1; 10 bases map to TRBD2. Germline assignment: CDR1 SGHRS and CDR2 YFSETQ. The CDR3 has 16 amino acids. V gave up 2 bases and J gave up 4 bases; unmatched junction bases: 6. The CDR3 bases are TGCGCCAGCAGCTTAGCAGCGGGAGGGTCGTACAATGAGCAGTTCTTC. Protein sequence: CASSLAAGGSYNEQFF.

In its sample, this clonotype is medium-sized (0.01 to 0.1%). The rearrangement joins TRBV6-1 to TRBJ2-1; 13 bases align to TRBD2. The CDR3 is 16 amino acids. With 4 bases clipped from V and 3 bases from J, the junction kept 3 bases outside the gene matches. Germline V CDR1 and CDR2: MNHNS, SASEGT. CDR3 region: CASSGGTSGIYNEQFF. The CDR3 DNA reads as TGTGCCAGCAGTGGTGGGACTAGCGGGATCTACAATGAGCAGTTCTTC.

This clonotype was recorded a few times. The chain is built from TRBV7-9 and TRBJ2-1, with D possibly called TRBD1 or TRBD2 (5 bases each). V lost 2 bases and J lost 8, with 16 bases in between. The length of the CDR3 is 15 residues. Germline values: CDR1 SEHNR, CDR2 FQNEAQ (reference sequence). CDR3 sequence reads: CASSLSRGVVDEQFF. CDR3 sequence (DNA): TGTGCCAGCAGCTTATCCAGAGGGGTCGTGGATGAGCAGTTCTTC.

V and J are TRBV7-2 and TRBJ2-3, with 7 positions matching TRBD2. CDR1 is SGHTA and CDR2 is FQGNSA in the germline V gene. This CDR3 contains 15 residues. After removal of 4 bases from V and 0 bases from J, the junction contained 4 bases not matched to a gene. Written as DNA, the CDR3 is TGTGCCAGCAGCTGGCTAGCGGATAGCACAGATACGCAGTATTTT. Protein sequence: CASSWLADSTDTQYF.

This clonotype is large within its sample. The chain employs TRBV19 and TRBJ2-1, with 8 positions matching TRBD2. With 3 bases clipped from V and 7 bases from J, the junction kept 8 bases outside the gene matches. Germline CDR1 and CDR2: LNHDA and SQIVND (reference sequence). The CDR3 is 15 amino acids. CDR3 loop: CASSITAGERNEQFF. The CDR3 region has the DNA TGTGCCAGTAGTATTACAGCGGGAGAGAGGAATGAGCAGTTCTTC.

By share, this clonotype ranks as medium-sized. V and J are TRBV6-6 and TRBJ2-1; D ambiguous. V was clipped by 2 bases and J by 5 bases, with 25 bases between them. Germline V gene lookup returns CDR1 MNHNY and CDR2 SVGAGI (reference sequence). This CDR3 is built from 19 residues. For the CDR3, the DNA is TGTGCCAGCAGTTACAATCGCTGGGTTTTAGGTCAGGTGGACAATGAGCAGTTCTTC. The encoded protein is CASSYNRWVLGQVDNEQFF.

As for this clonotype: A read error may explain this, as a much larger clone is one base away. This sequence joins TRBV27 and TRBJ2-3, with D maybe TRBD2 (5 bases). The CDR3 runs 14 residues. CDR1 and CDR2 from the germline V gene are MNHEY and SMNVEV (reference sequence). Trimming left V 6 bases short and J 3 bases short, with 13 bases between. CDR3 residues: CASRFNGKTDTQYF. The CDR3 bases are TGTGCCAGCAGATTTAACGGGAAAACAGATACGCAGTATTTT.

V gene TRBV9 combines with J gene TRBJ2-2; 7 bases are shared with TRBD2. There are 16 residues in the CDR3. Per germline, CDR1 SGDLS and CDR2 YYNGEE. J lost 1 base, V lost 4 bases, and 7 bases had no gene match. Here the CDR3 reads CASSSRKRENTGELFF. For the CDR3, the DNA is TGTGCCAGCAGCTCCCGGAAGCGGGAGAACACCGGGGAGCTGTTTTTT.

The J gene is TRBJ2-1, the V gene TRBV6-1; 13 bases are a match to TRBD2. The CDR3 is made up of 16 amino acids. Germline CDR1 and CDR2: MNHNS and SASEGT. CDR3 in DNA: TGTGTTAGCAGTGGTGGGACTAGCGGGATCTACAATGAGCAGTTCTTC. Translating it yields CVSSGGTSGIYNEQFF.

This clonotype rates as medium-sized. In nucleotides, the CDR3 is TGTGCCAGCAGCAGGGGACAGCCCGCCGACGAGCAGTACTTC. Encoded protein: CASSRGQPADEQYF. This sequence joins TRBV7-2 and TRBJ2-7; 7 positions match TRBD1. CDR1 is SGHTA, CDR2 FQGNSA, per germline. Trimming removed 5 bases from V and 5 bases from J; junction bases left unmatched: 9. The CDR3 consists of 14 residues. Filled out from reference TRBV7-2 and TRBJ2-7, the complete variable domain reads GAGVSQSPSNKVTEKGKDVELRCDPISGHTALYWYRQSLGQGLEFLIYFQGNSAPDKSGLPSDRFSAERTGGSVSTLTIQRTQQEDSAVYLCASSRGQPADEQYFGPGTRLTVT.

This clonotype was seen more than once but under ten times. The J gene is TRBJ2-5, the V gene TRBV20-1; the match to TRBD2 covers 11 bases. Looked up from germline, CDR1 is DFQATT and CDR2 is SNEGSKA (reference sequence). The CDR3 runs to 12 residues. With 2 bases clipped from V and 8 bases from J, the junction kept 1 base outside the gene matches. The CDR3 DNA is TGCAGTGCTAGACTAGCGGGAGGAACCCAGTACTTC. Its protein is CSARLAGGTQYF.

By proportion, this clonotype is medium-sized (0.01 to 0.1%). V gene TRBV12-3 or TRBV12-4 combines with J gene TRBJ2-7, with TRBD2 identical over 12 bases. The CDR3 spans 15 residues. J was trimmed by 0 bases and V by 7 bases; bases with no gene match: 4. CDR3 sequence reads: CASTRTSGDSYEQYF. In nucleotides, the CDR3 is TGTGCCAGCACCAGGACTAGCGGGGACTCCTACGAGCAGTACTTC.

Comments on this clonotype: The missing conserved phenylalanine or tryptophan at the end of this CDR3 makes a read error likely. The rearrangement joins TRBV20-1 to TRBJ2-5; 7 bases are a match to TRBD2. Germline V gene lookup returns CDR1 DFQATT and CDR2 SNEGSKA (reference sequence). The length of the CDR3 is 14 residues. Trimming at V came to 1 base and at J to 10 bases, leaving 12 bases not matched to a gene. In DNA form, the CDR3 reads TGCAGTGCTAGAGTTCTGTACGGGAGGACCATCCAGTACTAC. Translating gives CSARVLYGRTIQYY.

The chain employs TRBV14 and TRBJ2-5; tentative D call: TRBD2 (6 bases). The CDR3 is made up of 13 amino acids. CDR1 is SGHDN, CDR2 FVKESK, per germline. V was trimmed by 1 base and J by 8 bases, leaving 11 bases between them. The CDR3 is CASSQVRAGTQYF. The DNA of the CDR3 is TGTGCCAGCAGCCAAGTCAGGGCGGGAACCCAGTACTTC.

By its share, this clonotype is medium-sized. V is TRBV5-5 and J is TRBJ2-1; the D is unclear. The CDR3 contains 13 residues. Per germline, CDR1 SGHKS and CDR2 YYEKEE (reference sequence). Trimming cost V 1 base and J 7 bases, with 9 bases left between them. The CDR3 region has the DNA TGTGCCAGCAGCTTGAACACCATTAATGAGCAGTTCTTC. It specifies CASSLNTINEQFF.

This clonotype was seen more than once but under ten times. The chain links TRBV24-1 to TRBJ2-7, with 8 bases fitting TRBD1. Trimming at V came to 3 bases and at J to 3 bases, leaving 9 bases not matched to a gene. Germline V gene sequence: CDR1 KGHDR, CDR2 SFDVKD. This CDR3 has 16 residues. CDR3 coding DNA: TGTGCCACCAGTGATCCCGGCAGGGGGCAGGTCTACGAGCAGTACTTC. Translation gives CATSDPGRGQVYEQYF.

By frequency in the sample, this clonotype is medium-sized. The genes are TRBV5-4 and TRBJ1-1; unclear D gene. Germline CDR1 SGHNT, CDR2 YYREEE (reference sequence). V was shortened by 1 base and J by 3 bases, with 4 bases between the two germline ends. The CDR3 is 12 amino acids. CDR3 sequence reads: CASSLIHTEAFF. Here the CDR3 DNA reads TGTGCCAGCAGCTTGATACACACTGAAGCTTTCTTT. The variable domain in full, completed from reference TRBV5-4 and TRBJ1-1, reads ETGVTQSPTHLIKTRGQQVTLRCSSQSGHNTVSWYQQALGQGPQFIFQYYREEENGRGNFPPRFSGLQFPNYSSELNVNALELDDSALYLCASSLIHTEAFFGQGTRLTVV.